The source of this T cell receptor (beta chain) is a study of T cell repertoires in cytomegalovirus infection. On the study more broadly: It was recently identified HLA-C-restricted and well-studied HLA-B-restricted CMV epitopes that the study used. Both a matching HLA type and CMV infection were indicated by public TCR beta signatures.

Turning to this clonotype: Its antigen is not identified.

Germline V gene data show CDR1 as LGHNA and CDR2 as YSLEER. The CDR3 is made up of 14 amino acids. The J segment lost 3 bases and the V segment lost 1 base, leaving 2 bases of the junction unmatched. Points from the study as a whole: Summed frequency of shared TCR beta families picked out CMV carriers who also had the relevant HLA. The ex vivo response showed dominance by HLA-C-restricted CMV-specific TCR beta clonotypes.

Each CDR3 protein is one row after TCRdb ran MiXCR on the reads. The sample comprises hundreds of thousands of distinct CDR3 sequences, about 33% of which are singletons, and 18% rests with the top ten. Sequenced here: cultured PBMCs, sampled from culture after CMV antigen stimulation. This chain uses TRBV4-3 with TRBJ2-7, with 8 bases identical to TRBD2. This TCR was sampled from a human donor in good health (CMV status not recorded). Some clones in this sample may be carry-over from other donors' samples. CDR3 sequence: CASSQGGTSYEQYF. The CDR3 DNA is TGCGCCAGCAGCCAAGGTGGGACTAGCTACGAGCAGTACTTC.